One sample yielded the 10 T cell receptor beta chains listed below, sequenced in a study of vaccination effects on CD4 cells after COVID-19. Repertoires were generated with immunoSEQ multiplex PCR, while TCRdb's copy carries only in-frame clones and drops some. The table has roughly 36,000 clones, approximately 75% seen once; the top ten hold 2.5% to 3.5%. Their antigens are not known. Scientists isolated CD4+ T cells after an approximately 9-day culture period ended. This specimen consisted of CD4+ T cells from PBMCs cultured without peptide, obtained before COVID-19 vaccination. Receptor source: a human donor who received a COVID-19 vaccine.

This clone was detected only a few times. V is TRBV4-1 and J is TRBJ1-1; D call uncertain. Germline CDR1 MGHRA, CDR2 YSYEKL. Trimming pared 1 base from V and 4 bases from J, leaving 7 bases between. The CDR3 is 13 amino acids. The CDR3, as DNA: TGCGCCAGCAGCCAAGGCTGGGGCACTGAAGCTTTCTTT. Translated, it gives CASSQGWGTEAFF.

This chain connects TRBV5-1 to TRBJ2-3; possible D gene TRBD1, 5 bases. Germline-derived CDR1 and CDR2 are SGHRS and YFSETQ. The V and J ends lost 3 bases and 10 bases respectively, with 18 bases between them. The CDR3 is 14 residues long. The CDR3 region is CASSSDLHGAAQYF. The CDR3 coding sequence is TGCGCCAGCAGCTCGGACCTCCATGGGGCTGCGCAGTATTTT.

This chain's CDR3 is CASSYRQGSGSYTF. CDR3 DNA sequence: TGTGCCAGCAGTTACAGGCAGGGCTCGGGGAGCTACACCTTC. J is TRBJ1-2 and V is TRBV6-6, with D possibly matching TRBD1 (5 bases). CDR1 and CDR2 (germline): MNHNY, SVGAGI (reference sequence). Trimming pared 2 bases from V and 9 bases from J, leaving 16 bases between. CDR3 length: 14 amino acids.

In nucleotides, the CDR3 is TGCGCCAGCAGCTACGGGACTAGCGGGAGGTTCGGGGCGGAGCAGTACTTC. It yields the protein CASSYGTSGRFGAEQYF. The chain has TRBV5-1 and TRBJ2-7; 15 nucleotides match TRBD2. The trim removed 3 bases at V and 7 bases at J, leaving 11 bases unmatched. This CDR3 spans 17 amino acids. Germline V gene sequence: CDR1 SGHRS, CDR2 YFSETQ.

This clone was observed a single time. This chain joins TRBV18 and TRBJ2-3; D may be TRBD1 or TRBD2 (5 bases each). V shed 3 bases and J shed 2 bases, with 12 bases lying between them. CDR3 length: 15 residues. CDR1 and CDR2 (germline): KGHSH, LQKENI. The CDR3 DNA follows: TGTGCCAGCTCACCCGGGACCCCTGACACAGATACGCAGTATTTT. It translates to CASSPGTPDTDTQYF. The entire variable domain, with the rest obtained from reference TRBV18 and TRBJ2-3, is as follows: NAGVMQNPRHLVRRRGQEARLRCSPMKGHSHVYWYRQLPEEGLKFMVYLQKENIIDESGMPKERFSAEFPKEGPSILRIQQVVRGDSAAYFCASSPGTPDTDTQYFGPGTRLTVL.

In DNA form, the CDR3 reads TGTGCCACCAGCAGAGAGGGACTCCAAGAGACCCAGTACTTC. It encodes CATSREGLQETQYF. The chain is built from TRBV15 and TRBJ2-5; D possibly corresponds to TRBD2 (6 bases). Germline V gives CDR1 LNHNV, CDR2 YYDKDF (reference sequence). With 0 bases removed from V and 1 base from J, the gap between germline ends came to 6 bases. This CDR3 has 14 residues.

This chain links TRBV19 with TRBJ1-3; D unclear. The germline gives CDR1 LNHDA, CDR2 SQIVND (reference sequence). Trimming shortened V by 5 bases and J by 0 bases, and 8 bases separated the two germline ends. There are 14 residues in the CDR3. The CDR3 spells CASSDTNSGNTIYF. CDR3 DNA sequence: TGTGCCAGTAGTGACACTAACTCTGGAAACACCATATATTTT.

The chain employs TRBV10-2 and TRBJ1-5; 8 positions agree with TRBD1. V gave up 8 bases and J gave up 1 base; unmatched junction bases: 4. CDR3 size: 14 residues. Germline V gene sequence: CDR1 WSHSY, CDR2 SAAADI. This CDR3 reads CASATGVSNQPQHF. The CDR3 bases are TGCGCCAGCGCGACAGGGGTGAGCAATCAGCCCCAGCATTTT.

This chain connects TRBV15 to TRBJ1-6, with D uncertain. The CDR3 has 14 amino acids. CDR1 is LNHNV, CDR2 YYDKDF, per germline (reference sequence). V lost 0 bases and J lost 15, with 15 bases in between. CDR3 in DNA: TGTGCCACCAGCAGAGATTCCCAGGTGGCCGACCTCCACTTT. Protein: CATSRDSQVADLHF.

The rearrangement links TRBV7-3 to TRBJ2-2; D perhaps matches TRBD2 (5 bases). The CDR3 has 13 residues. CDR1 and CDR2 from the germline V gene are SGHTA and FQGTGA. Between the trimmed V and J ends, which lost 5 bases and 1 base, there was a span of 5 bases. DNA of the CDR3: TGTGCCAGCAGCGGGAGGAACACCGGGGAGCTGTTTTTT. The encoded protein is CASSGRNTGELFF.